Described below is a single TCR beta chain sequence and its context. Its cognate antigen is unknown. This entry comes from a study of blood T cells in healthy people across ages. Overall study results and limits: Those diversity estimates obtained from one million T cells were thought to be underestimates.

The length of the CDR3 is 16 residues. V lost 2 bases, J lost 4 bases, and 12 bases lay in between. It was with a sample-barcoded 5' primer and a J-beta primer mix that a second PCR of about 7 to 12 cycles was run. MiXCR, run by TCRdb on the 5' RACE reads, gives a single entry per CDR3 protein. The table includes fewer than 2 million distinct CDR3 sequences, about two fifths detected once. The sequenced sample consisted of blood. The chain links TRBV12-3 or TRBV12-4 to TRBJ1-6, with D tentatively TRBD1 (5 bases). This receptor was identified in a human donor in good health. The CDR3 loop reads CASSLRDGAYNSPLHF. CDR3 DNA: TGTGCCAGCAGTTTAAGGGACGGGGCTTATAATTCACCCCTCCACTTT.